The 16 T cell receptor beta chains below were found in one sample sequenced in a study of beta chain features in type 1 diabetes. The study reverse transcribed the entire isolated RNA, so it sequenced expressed TCRB transcripts. Sequenced by immunoSEQ multiplex PCR; TCRdb stores in-frame clones only, minus some. This table holds about half a million clones, around 28% found once. Sequenced: naive CD4+ T cells from blood. The origin of the receptors is a man aged 18 to 30 in good health.

This clone has just a few counts. The chain links TRBV9 to TRBJ2-5, with 10 bases that match TRBD2. Trimming at V came to 1 base and at J to 2 bases, leaving 5 bases not matched to a gene. Per the germline V gene, CDR1 is SGDLS and CDR2 is YYNGEE. The length of the CDR3 is 16 residues. The CDR3 loop reads CASSVLPAGGQETQYF. For the CDR3, the DNA is TGTGCCAGCAGCGTATTGCCAGCGGGAGGGCAAGAGACCCAGTACTTC. The entire variable domain, with the rest obtained from reference TRBV9 and TRBJ2-5, is as follows: DSGVTQTPKHLITATGQRVTLRCSPRSGDLSVYWYQQSLDQGLQFLIQYYNGEERAKGNILERFSAQQFPDLHSELNLSSLELGDSALYFCASSVLPAGGQETQYFGPGTRLLVL.

This clone has only a few counts. This rearrangement joins TRBV18 to TRBJ2-5; D remains ambiguous. Trimming stripped 3 bases from V and 7 bases from J, with 9 bases between. Germline V gene sequence: CDR1 KGHSH, CDR2 LQKENI. The CDR3 sequence is 12 residues long. CDR3 sequence reads: CASSPSDRTQYF. The DNA of the CDR3 is TGTGCCAGCTCACCCAGTGATCGGACCCAGTACTTC. Complete variable domain (other parts from reference TRBV18 and TRBJ2-5): NAGVMQNPRHLVRRRGQEARLRCSPMKGHSHVYWYRQLPEEGLKFMVYLQKENIIDESGMPKERFSAEFPKEGPSILRIQQVVRGDSAAYFCASSPSDRTQYFGPGTRLLVL.

The V and J genes are TRBV5-4 and TRBJ2-7, with unresolved D. CDR3 size: 14 residues. Trimming shortened V by 2 bases and J by 0 bases, and 9 bases separated the two germline ends. Germline V lookup: CDR1 SGHNT, CDR2 YYREEE (reference sequence). This chain's CDR3 is CASSFYRSSYEQYF. CDR3 sequence (DNA): TGTGCCAGCAGCTTTTATCGAAGCTCCTACGAGCAGTACTTC. The variable domain in full, with the rest retrieved from reference TRBV5-4 and TRBJ2-7, is ETGVTQSPTHLIKTRGQQVTLRCSSQSGHNTVSWYQQALGQGPQFIFQYYREEENGRGNFPPRFSGLQFPNYSSELNVNALELDDSALYLCASSFYRSSYEQYFGPGTRLTVT.

The chain has TRBV21-1 and TRBJ2-3; TRBD1 was called by the table and not checked on the DNA. TRBV21-1 is assigned pseudogene status. This CDR3 region has 13 residues. The CDR3 loop reads CASSDGHTDTQYF. For the CDR3, the DNA is TGTGCCAGCAGTGACGGACACACAGATACGCAGTATTTT.

V and J are TRBV28 and TRBJ2-7; 9 bases are a match to TRBD2. Per the germline V gene, CDR1 is MDHEN and CDR2 is SYDVKM. After removal of 8 bases from V and 6 bases from J, the junction contained 5 bases not matched to a gene. The CDR3 contains 12 residues. The CDR3 nucleotides are TGTGCCAGCTGGGGACTAGCAAGCGAGCAGTACTTC. Protein: CASWGLASEQYF.

This clone was seen more than once but under ten times. The V gene is TRBV28, the J gene TRBJ2-7, with 10 bases fitting TRBD1. Germline CDR1 and CDR2: MDHEN and SYDVKM. This CDR3 region has 15 residues. V gave up 8 bases and J gave up 9 bases; unmatched junction bases: 16. The CDR3 DNA reads TGTGCCAGCTTGATTTCGTGGGGACAGGGGAGGCGGCAGTACTTC. It yields the protein CASLISWGQGRRQYF. The entire variable domain, with the rest obtained from reference TRBV28 and TRBJ2-7, is as follows: DVKVTQSSRYLVKRTGEKVFLECVQDMDHENMFWYRQDPGLGLRLIYFSYDVKMKEKGDIPEGYSVSREKKERFSLILESASTNQTSMYLCASLISWGQGRRQYFGPGTRLTVT.

The V gene is TRBV29-1, the J gene TRBJ2-3, with D hard to call. Germline-derived CDR1 and CDR2 are SQVTM and ANQGSEA. The CDR3 loop spans 14 amino acids. The germline V and J ends were trimmed by 4 bases and 0 bases, with 11 bases remaining between them. The CDR3 bases are TGCAGCGTTGCAAAGGAATACAGCACAGATACGCAGTATTTT. It yields the protein CSVAKEYSTDTQYF.

This clone turned up a few times. V gene TRBV5-1 combines with J gene TRBJ2-7; D gene ambiguous. The CDR3 has 13 residues. Trimming left V 1 base short and J 3 bases short, with 8 bases between. CDR1 and CDR2 (germline): SGHRS, YFSETQ. The CDR3 loop reads CASSLLGFYEQYF. As DNA, the CDR3 is TGCGCCAGCAGCTTGTTGGGGTTCTACGAGCAGTACTTC.

As to this clone: This sample includes further DNA sequences coding for the same CDR3. The gene calls are TRBV18 and TRBJ2-3, with D perhaps TRBD1 (6 bases). V was shortened by 3 bases and J by 6 bases, with 7 bases between the two germline ends. Germline V gene lookup returns CDR1 KGHSH and CDR2 LQKENI. CDR3 length equals 12 residues. CDR3 region: CASSPGGDTQYF. CDR3 DNA sequence: TGTGCCAGCTCACCTGGGGGCGATACGCAGTATTTT.

This clone was seen a few times. The rearrangement uses TRBV7-2 and TRBJ2-5, with D unclear. This CDR3 spans 14 amino acids. Trimming pared 1 base from V and 1 base from J, leaving 7 bases between. Looked up from germline, CDR1 is SGHTA and CDR2 is FQGNSA. This CDR3 is CASSLVSRQETQYF. The CDR3 DNA reads as TGTGCCAGCAGCTTAGTCAGTCGCCAAGAGACCCAGTACTTC.

The V gene is TRBV2, the J gene TRBJ2-3; TRBD2 aligns across 11 bases. CDR1 and CDR2 from the germline V gene are SNHLY and FYNNEI. There are 16 residues in the CDR3. The V segment lost 4 bases and the J segment 0 bases; nucleotides outside the gene matches: 3. CDR3 DNA: TGTGCCAGCAGTGGGGGACTAGCGGTTAGCACAGATACGCAGTATTTT. Its translation: CASSGGLAVSTDTQYF.

CDR3 sequence: CASSPFGGGGQTQYF. DNA of the CDR3: TGTGCCAGCAGCCCCTTCGGTGGCGGGGGGCAGACCCAGTACTTC. J is TRBJ2-5 and V is TRBV5-4; TRBD2 matches 8 bases. J gave up 6 bases and V 4 bases, and 11 bases lay outside the gene matches. The germline V gene encodes CDR1 SGHNT and CDR2 YYREEE (reference sequence). CDR3 length equals 15 residues.

V gene TRBV4-2 combines with J gene TRBJ2-1; tentatively, D is TRBD1 (6 bases). This CDR3 has 15 residues. With 3 bases removed from V and 6 bases from J, the gap between germline ends came to 15 bases. Germline V lookup: CDR1 LGHNA, CDR2 YNFKEQ. In DNA, the CDR3 is TGTGCCAGCAGCCAGGGGGCGGTGAGCCCCAATGAGCAGTTCTTC. Amino acids: CASSQGAVSPNEQFF.

This clone was seen a few times. The chain couples TRBV6-6 to TRBJ2-1; 7 bases are shared with TRBD1. This CDR3 spans 16 amino acids. Germline V CDR1 and CDR2: MNHNY, SVGAGI (reference sequence). Trimming took 5 bases from V and 2 from J; bases not matched to a gene: 9. CDR3 bases: TGTGCCAGCAGTACCCTGACAGGGTTCCCCTACAATGAGCAGTTCTTC. It translates to CASSTLTGFPYNEQFF.

This clone was seen a few times. This rearrangement joins TRBV30 to TRBJ1-1; D remains ambiguous. The V gene lost 0 bases and the J gene lost 4 bases, with 12 bases spanning the gap. Germline V lookup: CDR1 GTSNPN, CDR2 SVGIG (reference sequence). The CDR3 length is 14 residues. CDR3 in DNA: TGTGCCTGGAGTGTACGGTGGTGGGGCACTGAAGCTTTCTTT. Its protein product is CAWSVRWWGTEAFF.

J is TRBJ2-5 and V is TRBV5-1, with a possible D match to TRBD2 (5 bases). CDR1 and CDR2 (germline): SGHRS, YFSETQ. CDR3 size: 15 residues. The V end lost 4 bases, the J end lost 5 bases, and 18 bases lay between the germline ends. The CDR3 region is CASSPEGTGSETQYF. CDR3 sequence (DNA): TGCGCCAGCAGCCCCGAAGGTACGGGGAGTGAGACCCAGTACTTC.